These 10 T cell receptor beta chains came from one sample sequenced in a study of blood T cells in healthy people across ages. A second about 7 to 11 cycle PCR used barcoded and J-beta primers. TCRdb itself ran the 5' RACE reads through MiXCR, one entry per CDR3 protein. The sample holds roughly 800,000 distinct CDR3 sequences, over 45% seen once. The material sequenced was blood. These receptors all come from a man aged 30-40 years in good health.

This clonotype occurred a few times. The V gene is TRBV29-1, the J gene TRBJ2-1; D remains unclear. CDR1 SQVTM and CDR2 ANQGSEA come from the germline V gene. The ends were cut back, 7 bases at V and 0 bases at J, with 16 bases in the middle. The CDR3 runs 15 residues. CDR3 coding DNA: TGCAGCGCCCCGTCTGCGGCGAGCTCCTACAATGAGCAGTTCTTC. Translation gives CSAPSAASSYNEQFF.

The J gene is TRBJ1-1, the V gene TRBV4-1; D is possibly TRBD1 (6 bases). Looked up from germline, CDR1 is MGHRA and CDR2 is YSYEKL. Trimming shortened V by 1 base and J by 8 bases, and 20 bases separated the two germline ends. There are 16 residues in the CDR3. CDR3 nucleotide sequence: TGCGCCAGCAGCCAAGCTTGGAACAGGGAGGGAAAGGAAGCTTTCTTT. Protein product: CASSQAWNREGKEAFF.

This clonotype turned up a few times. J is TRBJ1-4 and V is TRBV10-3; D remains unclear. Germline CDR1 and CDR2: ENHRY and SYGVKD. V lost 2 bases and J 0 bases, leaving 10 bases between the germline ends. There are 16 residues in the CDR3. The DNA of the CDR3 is TGTGCCATCAGTGAGGGTTCCGGGACAACTAATGAAAAACTGTTTTTT. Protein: CAISEGSGTTNEKLFF.

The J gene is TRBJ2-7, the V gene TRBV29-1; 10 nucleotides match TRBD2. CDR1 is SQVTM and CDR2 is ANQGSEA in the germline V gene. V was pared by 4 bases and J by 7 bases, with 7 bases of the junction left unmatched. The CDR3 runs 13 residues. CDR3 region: CSVAASGGGEQYF. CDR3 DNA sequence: TGCAGCGTTGCGGCTAGCGGGGGTGGTGAGCAGTACTTC.

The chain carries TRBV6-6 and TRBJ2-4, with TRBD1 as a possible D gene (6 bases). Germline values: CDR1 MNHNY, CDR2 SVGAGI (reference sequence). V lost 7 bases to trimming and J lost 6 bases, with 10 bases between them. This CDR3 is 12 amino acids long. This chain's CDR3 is CASTGQRNIQYF. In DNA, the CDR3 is TGTGCCAGCACCGGACAGAGAAACATTCAGTACTTC.

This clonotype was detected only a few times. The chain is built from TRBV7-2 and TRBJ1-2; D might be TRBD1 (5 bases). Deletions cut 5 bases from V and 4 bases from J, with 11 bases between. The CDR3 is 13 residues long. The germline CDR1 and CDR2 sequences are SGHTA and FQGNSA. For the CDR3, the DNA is TGTGCCAGCAGCACTAGACAGACCTATGGCTACACCTTC. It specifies CASSTRQTYGYTF.

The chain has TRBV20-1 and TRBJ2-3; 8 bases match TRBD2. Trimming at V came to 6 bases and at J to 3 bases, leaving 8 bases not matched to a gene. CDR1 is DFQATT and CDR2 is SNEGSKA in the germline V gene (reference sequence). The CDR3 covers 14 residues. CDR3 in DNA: TGCAGTGCCGAAAGCGGGAGTAGGACAGATACGCAGTATTTT. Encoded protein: CSAESGSRTDTQYF.

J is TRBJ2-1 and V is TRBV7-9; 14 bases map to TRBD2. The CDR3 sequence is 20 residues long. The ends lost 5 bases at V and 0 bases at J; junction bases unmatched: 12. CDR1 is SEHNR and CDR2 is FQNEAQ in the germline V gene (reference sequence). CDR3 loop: CASSNDLGLAGVSSYNEQFF. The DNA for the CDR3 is TGTGCCAGCAGCAACGACCTGGGACTAGCGGGGGTGAGCTCCTACAATGAGCAGTTCTTC.

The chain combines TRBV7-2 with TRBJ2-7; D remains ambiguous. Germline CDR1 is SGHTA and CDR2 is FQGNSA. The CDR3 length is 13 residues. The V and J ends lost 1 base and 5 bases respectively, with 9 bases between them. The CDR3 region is CASSLVGRHEQYF. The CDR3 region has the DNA TGTGCCAGCAGCTTAGTCGGCCGCCACGAGCAGTACTTC.

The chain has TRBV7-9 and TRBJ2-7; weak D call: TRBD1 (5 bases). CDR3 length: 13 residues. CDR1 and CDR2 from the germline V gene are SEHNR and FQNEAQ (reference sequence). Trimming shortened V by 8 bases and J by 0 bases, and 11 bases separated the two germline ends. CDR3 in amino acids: CASAGPNSYEQYF. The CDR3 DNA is TGTGCCAGCGCAGGGCCGAACTCCTACGAGCAGTACTTC.